Listed below are T cell receptor beta chains from one sample, sequenced in a study of PD-L1 blockade in urothelial cancer. The assay was immunoSEQ multiplex PCR, and TCRdb's table has in-frame clones only and misses some. The repertoire holds 60,000 to 75,000 clones, with 84% as singletons. Here the sequenced sample was PBMCs, taken around atezolizumab (anti-PD-L1) treatment. These receptor sequences come from a woman between 65 and 79 years old with urothelial cancer. The CDR3 runs from the conserved cysteine through the conserved F or W. The order of the fields is clone size, J gene, V gene, D gene, CDR3 DNA, CDR3 protein. D genes are given only for firm matches. Clone size is given for some rows only: seen once, a few or many times, or a class if the clone is expanded.

- TRBJ2-1 TRBV7-9 TRBD2 TGTGCCAGCAGCTTAGTCGGCCTAGCGGGACACGAGCAGTTCTTC CASSLVGLAGHEQFF
- TRBJ2-1 TRBV2 - TGTGCCAGCAGTTCCCAGGGCCTGGGTTACAATGAGCAGTTCTTC CASSSQGLGYNEQFF
- TRBJ1-4 TRBV7-6 TRBD1 TGTGCCAGCAGTCGGACAGGGCCGAGGGAAAAACTGTTTTTT CASSRTGPREKLFF
- TRBJ1-2 TRBV7-2 - TGTGCCAGCAGCTTAGAGCGACAGCCGACCTATGGCTACACCTTC CASSLERQPTYGYTF
- TRBJ2-7 TRBV10-3 - TGTGCCATCAGTGACGACAGGAGCTCCTACGAGCAGTACTTC CAISDDRSSYEQYF
once TRBJ2-7 TRBV19 TRBD1 TGTGCCAGTAGTAGCCGACAGGGGGCGGTTTCCAAGCAGTACTTC CASSSRQGAVSKQYF
- TRBJ2-2 TRBV18 TRBD1 TGTGCCAGCTCAAAGGACAGGGGTTACACCGGGGAGCTGTTTTTT CASSKDRGYTGELFF
- TRBJ1-4 TRBV30 - TGTGCCTGGAGTGCAGGACACGGGTATAATGAAAAACTGTTTTTT CAWSAGHGYNEKLFF
- TRBJ1-2 TRBV7-9 TRBD1 TGTGCCAGCAGCCCGGCCCCAGGGGGCCTGAACTATGGCTACACCTTC CASSPAPGGLNYGYTF
- TRBJ1-5 TRBV5-1 - TGCGCCAGTCGGTCGACAGGAGACCTCAATCAGCCCCAGCATTTT CASRSTGDLNQPQHF
- TRBJ1-5 TRBV18 TRBD1 TGTGCCAGCTCACCACAAATGACAGGGAAGAATCAGCCCCAGCATTTT CASSPQMTGKNQPQHF
- TRBJ1-1 TRBV5-1 TRBD1 TGCGCCAGCAGCAGGGTTACCGGGACAGGGTCTTTAGCTTTCTTT CASSRVTGTGSLAFF
few TRBJ2-2 TRBV19 TRBD1 TGTGCCAGTAGAACACGCCGACAGGGGGTGACGAACACCGGGGAGCTGTTTTTT CASRTRRQGVTNTGELFF
- TRBJ2-3 TRBV19 - TGTGCCAGTAGGGGGGTAGCGGCCCTCACAGATACGCAGTATTTT CASRGVAALTDTQYF
- TRBJ1-1 TRBV9 TRBD1 TGTGCCAGCAGCGAGACAGGGTTGGACACTGAAGCTTTCTTT CASSETGLDTEAFF
- TRBJ1-2 TRBV7-6 TRBD1 TGTGCCAGCAGTACGGCCCCGGGACAGCCTTACTATGGCTACACCTTC CASSTAPGQPYYGYTF
- TRBJ2-2 TRBV5-1 - TGCGCCAGCAGCTTGGCTACAGGGTCCGGCGGGGAGCTGTTTTTT CASSLATGSGGELFF
- TRBJ2-1 TRBV5-1 - TGCGCCAGCAGCCATGAACAGGGATACAATGAGCAGTTCTTC CASSHEQGYNEQFF
- TRBJ2-5 TRBV6-1 - TGTGCCAGCAGACAGGGTCCCTGGTACCAAGAGACCCAGTACTTC CASRQGPWYQETQYF
- TRBJ2-3 TRBV5-1 - TGCGCCAGCAGCCCGGGATCCGGGGATACGCAGTATTTT CASSPGSGDTQYF
- TRBJ2-2 TRBV6-6 - TGTGCCAGCAGTTACAGTGGGCGGGGGCCCCCGGGGGAGCTGTTTTTT CASSYSGRGPPGELFF
- TRBJ2-2 TRBV30 TRBD1 TGTGCCTGCGGACAGGGGCAGGCCGGGGAGCTGTTTTTT CACGQGQAGELFF
- TRBJ1-3 TRBV6-1 - TGTGCCAGCAGTGAGACCCGGGGGAACTCTGGAAACACCATATATTTT CASSETRGNSGNTIYF
- TRBJ1-2 TRBV4-3 TRBD1 TGCGCCAGCAGCCAAGATCTGAAGACAGGGGGGTATGGCTACACCTTC CASSQDLKTGGYGYTF
- TRBJ2-5 TRBV5-4 TRBD2 TGTGCCAGCAGCTTGGCCGGGGGGGAGACCCAGTACTTC CASSLAGGETQYF
- TRBJ2-3 TRBV4-2 - TGTGCCAGCAGCCAAGATTTGGGGGCGGGAGCTAGCACAGATACGCAGTATTTT CASSQDLGAGASTDTQYF
once TRBJ1-4 TRBV6-5 TRBD1 TGTGCCAGCAGTGAGACAGGGAGAGAAAAACTGTTTTTT CASSETGREKLFF
- TRBJ1-6 TRBV5-1 - TGCGCCAGCAGCTTCCTTCAGGGTGTCGTCAACTCACCCCTCCACTTT CASSFLQGVVNSPLHF
once TRBJ1-1 TRBV19 - TGTGCCAGTAGATTACAGGGAACGAAAGACGCTTTCTTT CASRLQGTKDAFF
- TRBJ1-1 TRBV2 - TGTGCCAGCAACGTAGTACCGAACACTGAAGCTTTCTTT CASNVVPNTEAFF
once TRBJ1-3 TRBV7-8 - TGTGCCAGCAGCTTAGGACAGGAAGCTATAGGAAACACCATATATTTT CASSLGQEAIGNTIYF
- TRBJ2-7 TRBV28 TRBD2 TGTGCCAGCAGTCACCTGGGGACTAGCGGGAGCTACGAGCAGTACTTC CASSHLGTSGSYEQYF